This entry lists 31 T cell receptor beta chains sequenced from one sample in a study of control samples from healthy donors and cancer patients. Assay: immunoSEQ multiplex PCR; the TCRdb copy retains only in-frame clones and omits some. The sample lists about 100,000 clones, about 88% occurring once. Source material: blood. These TCRs come from a woman in her fifties or sixties in good health.

The V call is TRBV24-1, the J call TRBJ2-2; D remains unclear. Trimming removed 4 bases at V and 2 bases at J, with 10 bases between. Per germline, CDR1 KGHDR and CDR2 SFDVKD. CDR3 size: 15 residues. The CDR3 is CATSDDTKNTGELFF. CDR3 coding DNA: TGTGCCACCAGTGACGACACTAAAAACACCGGGGAGCTGTTTTTT.

The CDR3 nucleotides read TGTGCCAGCAGCTTCAGGGGGCGCGAGGAAGCTTTCTTT. Protein: CASSFRGREEAFF. The chain employs TRBV7-9 and TRBJ1-1; TRBD1 agrees at 8 bases. Per the germline V gene, CDR1 is SEHNR and CDR2 is FQNEAQ (reference sequence). The CDR3 extends over 13 amino acids. Trimming removed 3 bases from V and 8 bases from J; junction bases left unmatched: 5.

The rearrangement uses TRBV10-3 and TRBJ2-5; D call uncertain. Per the germline V gene, CDR1 is ENHRY and CDR2 is SYGVKD. This CDR3 spans 14 amino acids. Trimming left V 2 bases short and J 1 base short, with 8 bases between. The CDR3 protein is CAISEPPFQETQYF. For the CDR3, the DNA is TGTGCCATCAGTGAGCCTCCTTTCCAAGAGACCCAGTACTTC.

The chain carries TRBV7-3 and TRBJ2-2; 7 bases are shared with TRBD2. The CDR3 has 17 residues. V shed 1 base and J 4 bases; nucleotides not matched to a gene: 9. Germline assignment: CDR1 SGHTA and CDR2 FQGTGA. This CDR3 is CASSLMVGGRVTGELFF. DNA for the CDR3: TGTGCCAGCAGCTTAATGGTTGGCGGGAGAGTCACCGGGGAGCTGTTTTTT.

The chain couples TRBV5-4 to TRBJ2-6, with D maybe TRBD1 (5 bases). V was clipped by 2 bases and J by 0 bases, with 15 bases between them. The germline V gene has CDR1 SGHNT and CDR2 YYREEE (reference sequence). CDR3 length equals 18 residues. The CDR3 sequence is CASSFGATGLSGANVLTF. The CDR3 DNA is TGTGCCAGCAGCTTCGGTGCCACAGGCCTCTCTGGGGCCAACGTCCTGACTTTC.

The V call is TRBV7-9, the J call TRBJ1-6; D gene uncertain. The CDR3 totals 14 residues. Trimming cost V 3 bases and J 5 bases, with 8 bases left between them. The germline CDR1 and CDR2 sequences are SEHNR and FQNEAQ (reference sequence). The CDR3 region is CASSFYSDNSPLHF. As DNA, the CDR3 is TGTGCCAGCAGCTTCTACAGCGATAATTCACCCCTCCACTTT.

The CDR3 here is CAAVVSLGSYNEQFF. CDR3 coding DNA: TGTGCCGCCGTTGTCAGTTTGGGCTCCTACAATGAGCAGTTCTTC. The chain employs TRBV7-9 and TRBJ2-1, with no clear D. V lost 11 bases and J 0 bases, leaving 17 bases between the germline ends. CDR1 is SEHNR and CDR2 is FQNEAQ in the germline V gene (reference sequence). The CDR3 is made up of 15 amino acids.

The chain employs TRBV19 and TRBJ1-2, with unresolved D. The CDR3 is 15 amino acids. In germline, CDR1 is LNHDA, CDR2 SQIVND (reference sequence). V lost 6 bases, J lost 0 bases, and 14 bases lay in between. The CDR3 is CASRDPDSANYGYTF. The CDR3 DNA reads as TGTGCCAGTAGGGACCCGGACTCAGCTAACTATGGCTACACCTTC.

The sample holds a few counts of this clone. The gene calls are TRBV24-1 and TRBJ1-6; no definite D call. V lost 3 bases to trimming and J lost 7 bases, with 9 bases between them. The CDR3 has 14 residues. From germline, CDR1 is KGHDR and CDR2 SFDVKD. The CDR3 spells CATSDDGPNSPLHF. CDR3 DNA: TGTGCCACCAGTGATGACGGACCGAATTCACCCCTCCACTTT.

The gene calls are TRBV19 and TRBJ2-5, with D uncertain. The CDR3 spans 15 residues. From germline, CDR1 is LNHDA and CDR2 SQIVND (reference sequence). Trimming took 2 bases from V and 0 from J, leaving 10 bases between them. CDR3 sequence (DNA): TGTGCCAGTAGTATATCGGCACAAAACCAAGAGACCCAGTACTTC. Its translation is CASSISAQNQETQYF.

The chain combines TRBV24-1 with TRBJ2-3, with D possibly TRBD2 on 6 matching bases. The CDR3 is 16 residues long. The germline V gene encodes CDR1 KGHDR and CDR2 SFDVKD. Trimming shortened V by 1 base and J by 4 bases, and 14 bases separated the two germline ends. This chain's CDR3 is CATSDFREWMADTQYF. The CDR3 DNA reads TGTGCCACCAGTGATTTTCGGGAGTGGATGGCAGATACGCAGTATTTT.

V and J are TRBV7-2 and TRBJ2-1; D unclear. Deletions cut 5 bases from V and 6 bases from J, with 11 bases between. Germline V lookup: CDR1 SGHTA, CDR2 FQGNSA. There are 13 residues in the CDR3. CDR3 sequence: CASSRRITNEQFF. CDR3 bases: TGTGCCAGCAGCCGTCGGATAACCAATGAGCAGTTCTTC. Using reference TRBV7-2 and TRBJ2-1 for the parts outside the CDR3, the full variable domain is GAGVSQSPSNKVTEKGKDVELRCDPISGHTALYWYRQSLGQGLEFLIYFQGNSAPDKSGLPSDRFSAERTGGSVSTLTIQRTQQEDSAVYLCASSRRITNEQFFGPGTRLTVL.

The chain has TRBV15 and TRBJ1-5; D is undetermined. CDR1 is LNHNV, CDR2 YYDKDF, per germline (reference sequence). This CDR3 spans 15 amino acids. V lost 1 base to trimming and J lost 2 bases, with 9 bases between them. CDR3 sequence reads: CATSRVVGGNQPQHF. Here the CDR3 DNA reads TGTGCCACCAGCAGAGTGGTCGGGGGCAATCAGCCCCAGCATTTT.

The CDR3 is CASSQDRVSYNSPLHF. The DNA for the CDR3 is TGTGCCAGCAGCCAAGACCGCGTCTCCTATAATTCACCCCTCCACTTT. This chain joins TRBV13 and TRBJ1-6; D remains unclear. This CDR3 comprises 16 residues. V was clipped by 5 bases and J by 0 bases, with 11 bases between them. Looked up from germline, CDR1 is PRHDT and CDR2 is FYEKMQ (reference sequence).

This clone showed up just once. The chain combines TRBV11-2 with TRBJ1-1; D is ambiguous. The CDR3 covers 17 residues. V shed 3 bases and J shed 6 bases, with 23 bases lying between them. The V gene's germline CDR1 is SGHAT and CDR2 FQNNGV. CDR3 sequence reads: CASSFFGSRTSSAEAFF. CDR3 nucleotides: TGTGCCAGCAGCTTTTTCGGGAGCCGAACGAGTAGCGCTGAAGCTTTCTTT.

The chain combines TRBV7-2 with TRBJ1-6; D unresolved. In germline, CDR1 is SGHTA, CDR2 FQGNSA. CDR3 size: 16 residues. V was pared by 3 bases and J by 0 bases, with 9 bases between. The CDR3 region is CASSFSQTSYNSPLHF. CDR3 nucleotides: TGTGCCAGCAGCTTTAGCCAGACCTCCTATAATTCACCCCTCCACTTT.

The chain couples TRBV30 to TRBJ1-5; D perhaps matches TRBD1 (5 bases). Germline CDR1 reads GTSNPN; CDR2 reads SVGIG (reference sequence). This CDR3 region has 17 residues. Trimming took off 2 bases at V and 5 bases at J, with 22 bases between the two ends. CDR3 nucleotide sequence: TGTGCCTGGAGTCCTTCCTCTGGGGGAGTACGGGATCAGCCCCAGCATTTT. This sequence encodes CAWSPSSGGVRDQPQHF.

The DNA for the CDR3 is TGCGCCAGCAGCTTGGCCTTGTCTGGGTATGGCTACACCTTC. Its translation is CASSLALSGYGYTF. The rearrangement uses TRBV5-1 and TRBJ1-2, with unresolved D. The CDR3 covers 14 residues. Trimming shortened V by 0 bases and J by 5 bases, and 11 bases separated the two germline ends. CDR1 is SGHRS and CDR2 is YFSETQ in the germline V gene. Variable domain in full (rest from reference TRBV5-1 and TRBJ1-2): KAGVTQTPRYLIKTRGQQVTLSCSPISGHRSVSWYQQTPGQGLQFLFEYFSETQRNKGNFPGRFSGRQFSNSRSEMNVSTLELGDSALYLCASSLALSGYGYTFGSGTRLTVV.

This clone was seen just once. The rearrangement joins TRBV4-1 to TRBJ2-1; 9 positions agree with TRBD2. Losses at the gene ends were 4 bases for V and 4 bases for J; bases not matched to a gene: 8. Germline assignment: CDR1 MGHRA and CDR2 YSYEKL. The CDR3 sequence is 16 residues long. CDR3: CASSLRLAENYNEQFF. The CDR3 region has the DNA TGCGCCAGCAGCCTGAGACTAGCGGAGAATTACAATGAGCAGTTCTTC.

The V gene is TRBV6-6, the J gene TRBJ1-5; D gene unclear. Trimming removed 0 bases from V and 3 bases from J, with 12 bases in between. The CDR3 covers 16 residues. CDR1 and CDR2 from the germline V gene are MNHNY and SVGAGI (reference sequence). Here the CDR3 reads CASSYSSGVHNQPQHF. The CDR3 DNA sequence: TGTGCCAGCAGTTACTCGAGTGGGGTCCACAATCAGCCCCAGCATTTT.

The CDR3 loop is CASSVPGRDNEQFF. In nucleotides, the CDR3 is TGTGCCAGCAGCGTCCCTGGGAGAGACAATGAGCAGTTCTTC. V is TRBV5-6 and J is TRBJ2-1, with a possible D match to TRBD2 (5 bases). With 4 bases removed from V and 5 bases from J, the gap between germline ends came to 13 bases. The CDR3 is 14 amino acids. Germline lookup yields CDR1 SGHDT and CDR2 YYEEEE.

V usage is TRBV10-3 and J usage is TRBJ1-5; the match to TRBD1 covers 7 bases. The germline gives CDR1 ENHRY, CDR2 SYGVKD. V was pared by 6 bases and J by 0 bases, with 2 bases of the junction left unmatched. The CDR3 spans 14 residues. CDR3 sequence (DNA): TGTGCCATCAGGGGGGACAGTAGCAATCAGCCCCAGCATTTT. This gives the protein CAIRGDSSNQPQHF.

This clone is labeled as medium-sized. The gene calls are TRBV10-2 and TRBJ1-5; a weak D match, TRBD1 (6 bases). Per the germline V gene, CDR1 is WSHSY and CDR2 is SAAADI. Trimming left V 7 bases short and J 7 bases short, with 14 bases between. The CDR3 totals 13 residues. The CDR3 DNA follows: TGCGCCAGCATGGGGGGCCCAGGGCAGCCCCAGCATTTT. Translating gives CASMGGPGQPQHF.

The chain combines TRBV29-1 with TRBJ1-1; tentatively, D is TRBD1 (6 bases). The CDR3 extends over 15 amino acids. V lost 4 bases and J 3 bases, leaving 18 bases between the germline ends. CDR1 and CDR2 (germline): SQVTM, ANQGSEA. This CDR3 is CSVVGASGVDTEAFF. For the CDR3, the DNA is TGCAGCGTTGTGGGGGCGTCGGGTGTAGACACTGAAGCTTTCTTT.

The V and J genes are TRBV10-1 and TRBJ2-2; D not resolved. V lost 0 bases and J lost 0, with 11 bases in between. The CDR3 is 17 amino acids. Germline V gene lookup returns CDR1 WNHNN and CDR2 SYGVQD (reference sequence). The CDR3 DNA follows: TGCGCCAGCAGTGAGTCGAGATTCAGCTCGAACACCGGGGAGCTGTTTTTT. It is translated as CASSESRFSSNTGELFF.

This clone appeared once. The CDR3, as DNA: TGTGCCAGCAGTGAGGGACTAGCTAAGGAGACCCAGTACTTC. This codes for CASSEGLAKETQYF. The chain employs TRBV6-1 and TRBJ2-5, with 9 bases lining up with TRBD2. The CDR3 sequence is 14 residues long. The junction had 4 bases not matched to a gene; V was cut back by 3 bases and J by 5 bases. Germline V CDR1 and CDR2: MNHNS, SASEGT.

The rearrangement uses TRBV6-6 and TRBJ1-1; tentative D call: TRBD1 (5 bases). Germline CDR1 and CDR2: MNHNY and SVGAGI (reference sequence). The CDR3 totals 13 residues. V was pared by 7 bases and J by 8 bases, with 17 bases between. The CDR3 reads CASKDTVGAEAFF. CDR3 sequence (DNA): TGTGCCAGCAAAGACACGGTCGGGGCCGAAGCTTTCTTT.

This chain joins TRBV15 and TRBJ2-2; D may be TRBD1 (5 bases). The CDR3 is 16 amino acids. V was trimmed by 0 bases and J by 4 bases, leaving 12 bases between them. CDR1 LNHNV and CDR2 YYDKDF come from the germline V gene (reference sequence). The DNA of the CDR3 is TGTGCCACCAGCAGAGAACAGGCTCTTCCCACCGGGGAGCTGTTTTTT. This codes for CATSREQALPTGELFF.

The chain employs TRBV6-1 and TRBJ1-5; D unresolved. Germline CDR1 MNHNS, CDR2 SASEGT. CDR3 length equals 13 residues. V was clipped by 3 bases and J by 5 bases, with 8 bases between them. The CDR3 DNA sequence: TGTGCCAGCAGTGAGTTGCCCCATCAGCCCCAGCATTTT. Residues: CASSELPHQPQHF.

The rearrangement links TRBV19 to TRBJ2-3; D gene unclear. Germline CDR1 and CDR2: LNHDA and SQIVND (reference sequence). Trimming took off 7 bases at V and 7 bases at J, with 12 bases between the two ends. The CDR3 is 12 residues long. The CDR3 protein is CASKNDINTQYF. Here the CDR3 DNA reads TGTGCCAGTAAGAACGATATAAATACGCAGTATTTT. Filled out from reference TRBV19 and TRBJ2-3, the complete variable domain reads DGGITQSPKYLFRKEGQNVTLSCEQNLNHDAMYWYRQDPGQGLRLIYYSQIVNDFQKGDIAEGYSVSREKKESFPLTVTSAQKNPTAFYLCASKNDINTQYFGPGTRLTVL.

J is TRBJ2-1 and V is TRBV7-9, with D tentatively TRBD2 (6 bases). Trimming removed 1 base at V and 9 bases at J, with 7 bases between. Germline V CDR1 and CDR2: SEHNR, FQNEAQ (reference sequence). The CDR3 sequence is 12 residues long. The CDR3: CASSLGTIEQFF. CDR3 bases: TGTGCCAGCAGCTTAGGGACTATTGAGCAGTTCTTC.